The entry below gives a single T cell receptor (beta chain) sequence along with its context. Antigen specificity is unknown. This entry is derived from a study of a mutant IDH1 vaccine in newly diagnosed glioma. As for the study in general: Treatment recipients were about 62% male and around 40% female, and their mean age was around 40 years. Patients got radiotherapy, temozolomide, or both beforehand, and most got both.

The time point was: baseline, week 1 (first vaccination visit). Documented treatment: pre-vaccination baseline after standard-of-care therapy. Germline lookup yields CDR1 MGHRA and CDR2 YSYEKL. This CDR3 region has 14 residues. Trimming took 2 bases from V and 2 from J, leaving 8 bases between them. The repertoire was sequenced with immunoSEQ multiplex PCR; TCRdb's copy has only in-frame clones and lacks some. The sample holds 85,000 to 100,000 clones; 70% to 90% are singletons and the top ten take roughly 0.61%. Notes on the study in general: Pseudoprogression apparently lacked any relation to changes in top peripheral T cell clonotypes.

Sequenced here: PBMCs, sampled from a glioma patient treated with radiotherapy, temozolomide or both. The gene calls are TRBV4-1 and TRBJ2-3, with D unclear. This sequence originates from a woman aged 50 to 65 with glioma. CDR3 sequence (DNA): TGCGCCAGCAGCCAATCCCTAGTCACAGATACGCAGTATTTT. This sequence encodes CASSQSLVTDTQYF.